This TCR beta chain comes out of a study of T cell responses to AZD1222 COVID-19 vaccine. The repertoire was sequenced with immunoSEQ multiplex PCR; TCRdb's copy has only in-frame clones and lacks some. The sample consists of 250,000 or so clones, 90% to 95% of them appearing once. Trimming cost V 8 bases and J 5 bases, with 16 bases left between them. Looked up from germline, CDR1 is MRHNA and CDR2 is SNTAGT. CDR3 length: 13 amino acids. The chain employs TRBV6-4 and TRBJ2-7; D is perhaps TRBD2 (6 bases). The sequencing used peripheral blood, collected on day 0 of AZD1222 vaccination. The TCR originated in an adult in good health. The CDR3 sequence is CASYQGRIDEQYF. CDR3 nucleotide sequence: TGTGCCAGCTATCAAGGGAGGATAGACGAGCAGTACTTC.